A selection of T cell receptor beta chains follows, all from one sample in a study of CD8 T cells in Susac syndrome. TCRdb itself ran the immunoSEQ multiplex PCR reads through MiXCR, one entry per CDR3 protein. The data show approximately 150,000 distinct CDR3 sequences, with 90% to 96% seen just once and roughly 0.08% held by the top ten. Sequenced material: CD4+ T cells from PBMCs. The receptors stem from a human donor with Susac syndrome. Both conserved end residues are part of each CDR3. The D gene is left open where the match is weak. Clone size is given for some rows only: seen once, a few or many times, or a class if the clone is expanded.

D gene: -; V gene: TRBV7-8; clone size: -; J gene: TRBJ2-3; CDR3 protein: CASSLQRSDTQYF; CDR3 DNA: TGTGCCAGCAGTCTGCAACGATCAGATACGCAGTATTTT
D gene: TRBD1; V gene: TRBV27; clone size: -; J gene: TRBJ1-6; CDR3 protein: CASSLYRGGSPLHF; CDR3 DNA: TGTGCCAGCAGTTTATACAGGGGAGGTTCACCCCTCCACTTT
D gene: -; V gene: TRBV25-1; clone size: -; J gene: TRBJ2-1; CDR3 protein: CASRAPGTTNEQFF; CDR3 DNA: TGTGCCAGCAGGGCCCCCGGGACAACAAATGAGCAGTTCTTC
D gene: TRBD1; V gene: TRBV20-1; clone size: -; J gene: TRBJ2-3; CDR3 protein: CSAPHPGQGGDTQYF; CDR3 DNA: TGCAGTGCTCCTCATCCGGGACAGGGAGGGGATACGCAGTATTTT
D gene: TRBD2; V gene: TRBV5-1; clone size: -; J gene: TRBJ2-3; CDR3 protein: CASSGGRAPDTQYF; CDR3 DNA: TGCGCCAGCAGCGGCGGGAGAGCCCCAGATACGCAGTATTTT
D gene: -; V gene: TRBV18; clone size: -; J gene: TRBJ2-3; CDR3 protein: CASSQSPDTQYF; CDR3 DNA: TGTGCCAGCTCACAAAGTCCAGATACGCAGTATTTT
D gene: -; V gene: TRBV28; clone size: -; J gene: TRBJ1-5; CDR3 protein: CASSLPRDIQPQHF; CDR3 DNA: TGTGCCAGCAGTTTACCCAGGGATATTCAGCCCCAGCATTTT
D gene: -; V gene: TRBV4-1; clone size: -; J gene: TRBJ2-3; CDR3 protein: CASSHLVGDTQYF; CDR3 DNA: TGCGCCAGCAGCCATCTCGTGGGAGATACGCAGTATTTT
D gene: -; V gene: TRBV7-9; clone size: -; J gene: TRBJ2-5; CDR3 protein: CASSLAATETQYF; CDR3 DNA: TGTGCCAGCAGCTTAGCGGCGACGGAGACCCAGTACTTC
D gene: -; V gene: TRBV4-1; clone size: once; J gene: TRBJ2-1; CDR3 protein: CASSQTPVSYNEQFF; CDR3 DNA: TGCGCCAGCAGCCAAACCCCTGTATCCTACAATGAGCAGTTCTTC
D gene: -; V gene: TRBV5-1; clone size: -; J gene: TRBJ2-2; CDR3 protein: CASSLPGTAGELFF; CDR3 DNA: TGCGCCAGCAGCTTGCCAGGGACCGCCGGGGAGCTGTTTTTT
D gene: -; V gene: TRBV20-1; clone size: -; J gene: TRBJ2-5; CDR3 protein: CSASPSEETQYF; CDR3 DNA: TGCAGTGCTAGTCCCTCGGAAGAGACCCAGTACTTC
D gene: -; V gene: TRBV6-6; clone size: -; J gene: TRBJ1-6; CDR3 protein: CASIEGGGPPLHF; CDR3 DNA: TGTGCCAGCATAGAAGGTGGCGGTCCACCCCTCCACTTT
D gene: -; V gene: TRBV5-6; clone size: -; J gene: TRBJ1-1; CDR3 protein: CASSLGIWASFF; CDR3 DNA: TGTGCCAGCAGCTTGGGGATCTGGGCATCTTTCTTT
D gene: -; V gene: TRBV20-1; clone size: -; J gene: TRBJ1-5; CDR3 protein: CSATNSNQPQHF; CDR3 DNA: TGCAGTGCTACTAATAGCAATCAGCCCCAGCATTTT
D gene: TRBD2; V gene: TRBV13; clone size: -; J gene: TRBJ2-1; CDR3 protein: CASSTRLAGGRSSYNEQFF; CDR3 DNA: TGTGCCAGCAGCACACGACTAGCGGGGGGTCGAAGCTCCTACAATGAGCAGTTCTTC
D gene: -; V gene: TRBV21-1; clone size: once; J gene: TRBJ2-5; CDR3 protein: CASTPSGSGETQYF; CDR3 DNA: TGTGCCAGCACCCCCAGCGGGAGCGGGGAGACCCAGTACTTC
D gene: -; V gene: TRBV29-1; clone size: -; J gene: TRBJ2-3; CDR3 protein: CSVGSGADTQYF; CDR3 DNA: TGCAGCGTTGGGTCGGGCGCAGATACGCAGTATTTT
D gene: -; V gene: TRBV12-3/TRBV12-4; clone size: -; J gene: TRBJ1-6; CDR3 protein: CASSFRTGRSPLHF; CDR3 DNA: TGTGCCAGCAGTTTTAGAACGGGCAGGTCACCCCTCCACTTT
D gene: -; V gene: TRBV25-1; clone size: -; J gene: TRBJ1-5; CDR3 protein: CASSVLPWTDYSNQPQHF; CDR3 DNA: TGTGCCAGCAGTGTATTGCCCTGGACAGACTATAGCAATCAGCCCCAGCATTTT
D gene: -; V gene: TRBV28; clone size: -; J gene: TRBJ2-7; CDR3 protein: CASSLYQGRYEQYF; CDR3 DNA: TGTGCCAGCAGTTTATACCAGGGGAGGTACGAGCAGTACTTC
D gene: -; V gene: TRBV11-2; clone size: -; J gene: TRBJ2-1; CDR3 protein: CASSYRGSYNEQFF; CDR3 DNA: TGTGCCAGCAGTTATCGTGGCTCCTACAATGAGCAGTTCTTC
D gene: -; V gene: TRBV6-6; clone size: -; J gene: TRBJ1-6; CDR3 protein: CASLRAGEGSPLHF; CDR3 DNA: TGTGCCAGTTTAAGGGCAGGGGAGGGTTCACCCCTCCACTTT
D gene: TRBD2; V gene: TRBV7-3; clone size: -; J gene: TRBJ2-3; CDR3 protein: CASSPGPSGGGDTQYF; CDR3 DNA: TGTGCCAGCAGCCCAGGTCCTAGCGGGGGAGGAGATACGCAGTATTTT
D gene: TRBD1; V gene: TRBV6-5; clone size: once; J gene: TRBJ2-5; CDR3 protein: CASSYSGQGIETQYF; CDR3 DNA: TGTGCCAGCAGTTACTCAGGACAGGGCATAGAGACCCAGTACTTC
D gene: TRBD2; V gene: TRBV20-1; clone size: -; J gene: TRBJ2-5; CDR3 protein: CSARGGLALFSETQYF; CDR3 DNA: TGCAGTGCTAGAGGCGGACTAGCCCTGTTTTCAGAGACCCAGTACTTC
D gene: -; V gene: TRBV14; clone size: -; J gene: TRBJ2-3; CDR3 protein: CASSQERRDTQYF; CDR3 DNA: TGTGCCAGCAGCCAAGAAAGGCGAGATACGCAGTATTTT
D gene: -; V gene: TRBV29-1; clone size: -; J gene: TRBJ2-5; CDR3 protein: CSVGGTLQETQYF; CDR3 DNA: TGCAGCGTTGGAGGGACTTTACAAGAGACCCAGTACTTC
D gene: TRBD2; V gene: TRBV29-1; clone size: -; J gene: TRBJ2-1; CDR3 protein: CSVALPERETGNEQFF; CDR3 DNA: TGCAGCGTCGCCCTCCCGGAGCGGGAGACCGGGAATGAGCAGTTCTTC
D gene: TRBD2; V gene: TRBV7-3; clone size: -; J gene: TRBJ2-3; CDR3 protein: CASSLRRGGTDTQYF; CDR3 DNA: TGTGCCAGCAGCTTACGACGGGGGGGCACAGATACGCAGTATTTT
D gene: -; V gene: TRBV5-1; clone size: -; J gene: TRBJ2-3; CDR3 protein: CASSRDGSTDTQYF; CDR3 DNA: TGCGCCAGCAGCCGGGACGGGAGCACAGATACGCAGTATTTT
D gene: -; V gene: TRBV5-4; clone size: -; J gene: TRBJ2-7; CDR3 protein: CASSLDAYEQYF; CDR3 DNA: TGTGCCAGCAGCTTGGATGCCTACGAGCAGTACTTC
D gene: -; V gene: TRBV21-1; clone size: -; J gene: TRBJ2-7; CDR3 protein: CASSKAGGFFSYEQYF; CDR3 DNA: TGTGCCAGCAGCAAAGCGGGGGGATTCTTCTCCTACGAGCAGTACTTC
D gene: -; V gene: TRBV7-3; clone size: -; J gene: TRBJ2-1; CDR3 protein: CASSFLQGTYNEQFF; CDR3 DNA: TGTGCCAGCAGCTTCTTACAGGGCACGTACAATGAGCAGTTCTTC
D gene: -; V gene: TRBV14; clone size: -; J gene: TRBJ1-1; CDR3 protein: CASSRGGRGVRAFF; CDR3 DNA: TGTGCCAGCAGCCGCGGGGGGCGCGGGGTCCGAGCTTTCTTT
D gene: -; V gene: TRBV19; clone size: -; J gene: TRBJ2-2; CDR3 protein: CASNYYPGTGELFF; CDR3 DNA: TGTGCCAGTAACTACTACCCAGGTACCGGGGAGCTGTTTTTT
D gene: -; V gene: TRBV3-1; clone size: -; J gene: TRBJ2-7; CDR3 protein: CASSRSESFYEQYF; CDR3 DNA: TGTGCCAGCAGCCGGTCCGAGAGTTTCTACGAGCAGTACTTC
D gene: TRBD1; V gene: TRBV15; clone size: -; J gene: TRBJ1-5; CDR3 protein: CATSLTGLSNQPQHF; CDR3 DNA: TGTGCCACCAGCTTGACAGGGCTCAGCAATCAGCCCCAGCATTTT
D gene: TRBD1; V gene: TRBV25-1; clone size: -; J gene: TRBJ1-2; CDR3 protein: CASSPRMDRDNRYTF; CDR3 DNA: TGTGCCAGCAGCCCAAGGATGGACAGGGATAACCGCTACACCTTC
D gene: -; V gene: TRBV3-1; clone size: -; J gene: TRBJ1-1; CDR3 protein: CASSPRIGGTEAFF; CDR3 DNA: TGTGCCAGCAGCCCCCGTATAGGGGGCACTGAAGCTTTCTTT
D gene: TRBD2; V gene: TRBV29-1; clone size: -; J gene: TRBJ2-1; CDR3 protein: CSVERTSGGAQQFF; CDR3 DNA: TGCAGCGTTGAAAGGACTAGCGGGGGGGCCCAGCAGTTCTTC
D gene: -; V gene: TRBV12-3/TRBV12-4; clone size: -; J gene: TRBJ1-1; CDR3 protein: CASSFTARNTEAFF; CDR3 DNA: TGTGCCAGCAGTTTTACAGCTAGGAACACTGAAGCTTTCTTT
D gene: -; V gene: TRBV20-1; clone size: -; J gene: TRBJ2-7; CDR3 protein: CSARDPRSPPYEQYF; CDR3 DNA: TGCAGTGCTAGAGATCCCCGCAGTCCCCCCTACGAGCAGTACTTC
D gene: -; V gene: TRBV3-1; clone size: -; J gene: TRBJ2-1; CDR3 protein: CASNQAGEQFF; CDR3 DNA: TGTGCCAGCAACCAGGCGGGAGAGCAGTTCTTC
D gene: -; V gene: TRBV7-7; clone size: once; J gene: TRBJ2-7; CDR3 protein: CASSSSPGSEQYF; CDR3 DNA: TGTGCCAGCAGCTCAAGCCCGGGGTCCGAGCAGTACTTC